This note documents a single T cell receptor (beta chain) sequence. What it binds is unknown. Germline assignment: CDR1 SEHNR and CDR2 FQNEAQ (reference sequence). V was trimmed by 5 bases and J by 6 bases, leaving 14 bases between them. The CDR3 loop spans 14 amino acids. Assay execution proceeded at the deep level. The table came from immunoSEQ multiplex PCR; TCRdb's copy has only in-frame clones and leaves some out. The sample yields about 2,100,000 clones, roughly 91% seen once. The naive CD8 subset, CD45RO-negative cells positively selected for CCR7, excluded terminally differentiated effector memory CD45RA+ cells. This entry is derived from a study of shared clonotypes between healthy human individuals. Study conclusions and caveats: Sorted-subset sequencing, rarefaction showed, was incomplete despite large depth.

The clonotype originates from a young man in good health. Some clones in this sample may be carry-over from other donors' samples. The sample was naive CD8+ T cells from PBMCs. The chain has TRBV7-9 and TRBJ2-4; no firm D call. The CDR3 is CASSPDLLPNIQYF. CDR3 nucleotides: TGTGCCAGCAGCCCGGACCTACTACCAAACATTCAGTACTTC.